This passage covers 25 T cell receptor beta chains from one sample sequenced in a study of blood T cell repertoires in COVID-19. TCRdb keeps only in-frame clones here, not all; method: immunoSEQ multiplex PCR. The sample lists approximately 500,000 clones; 80% to 90% were seen once. Material: peripheral blood. These TCRs come from a human donor in a cohort sampled during active COVID-19.

The chain combines TRBV2 with TRBJ1-2, with 8 bases fitting TRBD1. The germline V gene encodes CDR1 SNHLY and CDR2 FYNNEI. With 6 bases clipped from V and 1 base from J, the junction kept 10 bases outside the gene matches. This CDR3 is built from 16 residues. CDR3 DNA: TGTGCCAGCAGGATGACAGGGGTTACAATTAACTATGGCTACACCTTC. This encodes CASRMTGVTINYGYTF.

The rearrangement links TRBV6-5 to TRBJ1-1; 11 bases match TRBD1. Trimming at V came to 6 bases and at J to 2 bases, leaving 5 bases not matched to a gene. CDR1 MNHEY and CDR2 SVGAGI come from the germline V gene. This CDR3 region has 15 residues. The CDR3 sequence: CASSGQGAINTEAFF. CDR3 bases: TGTGCCAGCAGCGGACAGGGGGCTATAAACACTGAAGCTTTCTTT.

This chain connects TRBV5-5 to TRBJ1-2; TRBD1 matches 7 bases. Looked up from germline, CDR1 is SGHKS and CDR2 is YYEKEE (reference sequence). CDR3 length: 17 amino acids. The V and J ends lost 0 bases and 4 bases, in that order; junction bases with no gene match: 12. This CDR3 reads CASSLEPRTGPSYGYTF. Here the CDR3 DNA reads TGTGCCAGCAGCTTGGAACCTCGGACAGGACCAAGCTATGGCTACACCTTC.

This clone appeared many times. The rearrangement joins TRBV9 to TRBJ2-7; tentatively, D is TRBD2 (5 bases). Germline V gene data show CDR1 as SGDLS and CDR2 as YYNGEE. The V and J ends lost 4 bases and 4 bases respectively, with 21 bases between them. The CDR3 contains 16 residues. The CDR3 sequence: CASSPGPAAGIYEQYF. CDR3 in DNA: TGTGCCAGCAGCCCGGGTCCCGCGGCCGGGATTTACGAGCAGTACTTC.

This clone was recorded once. The V gene is TRBV7-2, the J gene TRBJ2-3, with 8 bases lining up with TRBD2. The V gene end was trimmed by 5 bases and the J gene end by 1 base; junction bases not matched to a gene: 11. The CDR3 spans 17 residues. CDR1 SGHTA and CDR2 FQGNSA come from the germline V gene. The CDR3, as DNA: TGTGCCAGCAGCGTTAGCGGGGTATGGGGCGGCACAGATACGCAGTATTTT. Residues: CASSVSGVWGGTDTQYF.

The chain carries TRBV30 and TRBJ2-3; 11 nucleotides match TRBD2. V gave up 8 bases and J gave up 0 bases; unmatched junction bases: 16. This CDR3 has 18 residues. Germline assignment: CDR1 GTSNPN and CDR2 SVGIG (reference sequence). CDR3 sequence: CAKAAGTSGRRSTDTQYF. CDR3 sequence (DNA): TGTGCCAAGGCGGCAGGAACTAGCGGGAGAAGGAGCACAGATACGCAGTATTTT.

CDR3 region: CASGRQGANEQFF. The CDR3 DNA is TGTGCCAGCGGGAGACAGGGGGCAAATGAGCAGTTCTTC. J is TRBJ2-1 and V is TRBV18; 10 bases align to TRBD1. The germline V gene encodes CDR1 KGHSH and CDR2 LQKENI. CDR3 length: 13 amino acids. The trim removed 8 bases at V and 7 bases at J, leaving 5 bases unmatched.

The chain carries TRBV10-3 and TRBJ2-7; 8 bases line up with TRBD2. The CDR3 contains 15 residues. Germline CDR1 ENHRY, CDR2 SYGVKD. The V gene end was trimmed by 5 bases and the J gene end by 2 bases; junction bases not matched to a gene: 8. CDR3 nucleotide sequence: TGTGCCATCAGTCCCATGGCGGGAGGCACCTACGAGCAGTACTTC. This gives the protein CAISPMAGGTYEQYF.

This clone was seen more than once but under ten times. The rearrangement links TRBV20-1 to TRBJ2-5, with D possibly being TRBD2 (6 bases). CDR3 length: 14 amino acids. Germline CDR1 and CDR2: DFQATT and SNEGSKA (reference sequence). V lost 3 bases and J lost 2, with 13 bases in between. DNA for the CDR3: TGCAGTGCTAGTCGAATCGGGGGACAAGAGACCCAGTACTTC. Its protein product is CSASRIGGQETQYF.

V usage is TRBV6-5 and J usage is TRBJ2-2; 7 nucleotides align to TRBD1. Germline V lookup: CDR1 MNHEY, CDR2 SVGAGI. V dropped 6 bases and J dropped 6; count of bases not matched to a gene: 7. The CDR3 is 14 residues long. The CDR3 nucleotides are TGTGCCAGCAGGCTGGACAGGTTCGCCGGGGAGCTGTTTTTT. As protein: CASRLDRFAGELFF.

The J gene is TRBJ2-7, the V gene TRBV7-9, with D possibly being TRBD2 (6 bases). Germline V gives CDR1 SEHNR, CDR2 FQNEAQ (reference sequence). The ends were cut back, 5 bases at V and 3 bases at J, with 11 bases in the middle. CDR3 length: 13 amino acids. CDR3 region: CASSVEGLYEQYF. For the CDR3, the DNA is TGTGCCAGCAGCGTGGAGGGGCTCTACGAGCAGTACTTC.

The rearrangement uses TRBV10-3 and TRBJ2-5; D might be TRBD2 (6 bases). Looked up from germline, CDR1 is ENHRY and CDR2 is SYGVKD. With 3 bases removed from V and 2 bases from J, the gap between germline ends came to 16 bases. CDR3 size: 16 residues. CDR3 sequence reads: CAISDLRRGMQETQYF. DNA for the CDR3: TGTGCCATCAGTGATCTTCGCCGGGGGATGCAAGAGACCCAGTACTTC.

The chain is built from TRBV12-3 or TRBV12-4 and TRBJ1-2; perhaps TRBD1 as D (6 bases). Trimming cost V 3 bases and J 4 bases, with 9 bases left between them. CDR3 length: 13 residues. CDR3 coding DNA: TGTGCCAGCAGTTTGGGGGCAACCTATGGCTACACCTTC. It yields the protein CASSLGATYGYTF.

This chain links TRBV19 with TRBJ1-5, with a tentative D call TRBD1 (6 bases). The CDR3 is 14 residues long. The V gene's germline CDR1 is LNHDA and CDR2 SQIVND (reference sequence). Trimming shortened V by 4 bases and J by 5 bases, and 12 bases separated the two germline ends. CDR3 bases: TGTGCCAGTAGTAAGGACAGCCCGCATCAGCCCCAGCATTTT. This gives the protein CASSKDSPHQPQHF. The full variable domain, in which reference TRBV19 and TRBJ1-5 provide the parts outside the CDR3, is DGGITQSPKYLFRKEGQNVTLSCEQNLNHDAMYWYRQDPGQGLRLIYYSQIVNDFQKGDIAEGYSVSREKKESFPLTVTSAQKNPTAFYLCASSKDSPHQPQHFGDGTRLSIL.

V and J are TRBV6-2 or TRBV6-3 and TRBJ2-1; tentatively, D is TRBD2 (6 bases). Germline V gene data show CDR1 as MNHEY and CDR2 as SVGEGT. The CDR3 sequence is 18 residues long. The germline V and J ends were trimmed by 3 bases and 2 bases, with 20 bases remaining between them. In DNA, the CDR3 is TGTGCCAGCAGTTATGAGGGAGGCAGCCCTCTAGCCTACAATGAGCAGTTCTTC. It yields the protein CASSYEGGSPLAYNEQFF.

The chain employs TRBV27 and TRBJ2-7; 8 nucleotides match TRBD1. The V gene end was trimmed by 2 bases and the J gene end by 5 bases; junction bases not matched to a gene: 5. The V gene's germline CDR1 is MNHEY and CDR2 SMNVEV (reference sequence). CDR3 size: 14 residues. The CDR3 loop is CASSLDRGYDEQYF. The CDR3 DNA reads as TGTGCCAGCAGTTTAGACAGGGGTTATGACGAGCAGTACTTC.

The V call is TRBV27, the J call TRBJ2-7; the match to TRBD2 covers 7 bases. Germline lookup yields CDR1 MNHEY and CDR2 SMNVEV (reference sequence). There are 16 residues in the CDR3. Unmatched junction bases numbered 13, after V lost 6 bases and J lost 2 bases. CDR3 DNA: TGTGCCAGCAGAGCACTACCGGGGGGTGTCCCCTACGAGCAGTACTTC. Amino acid sequence: CASRALPGGVPYEQYF.

The rearrangement uses TRBV11-1 and TRBJ2-4, with TRBD2 identical over 8 bases. The CDR3 runs to 16 residues. V was clipped by 2 bases and J by 6 bases; unmatched bases: 9. The germline gives CDR1 SGHAT, CDR2 FQDESV (reference sequence). The CDR3 spells CASSLSGREVRNIQYF. CDR3 nucleotides: TGTGCCAGCAGCTTATCTGGGCGGGAGGTACGAAACATTCAGTACTTC.

This rearrangement joins TRBV6-2 or TRBV6-3 to TRBJ1-2; D may be TRBD1 (5 bases). The CDR3 loop spans 13 amino acids. Looked up from germline, CDR1 is MNHEY and CDR2 is SVGEGT. The germline V and J ends were trimmed by 5 bases and 4 bases, with 11 bases remaining between them. CDR3 sequence: CASSLQESYGYTF. As DNA, the CDR3 is TGTGCCAGCAGTCTACAGGAATCCTATGGCTACACCTTC.

The V call is TRBV7-9, the J call TRBJ2-1, with 8 bases lining up with TRBD2. Germline values: CDR1 SEHNR, CDR2 FQNEAQ (reference sequence). Trimming at V came to 5 bases and at J to 5 bases, leaving 5 bases not matched to a gene. This CDR3 contains 14 residues. CDR3 DNA sequence: TGTGCCAGCAGCCCTCAGCGGGAGCACAATGAGCAGTTCTTC. Its translation is CASSPQREHNEQFF.

The chain employs TRBV27 and TRBJ2-7; tentatively, D is TRBD1 (5 bases). Germline V gene lookup returns CDR1 MNHEY and CDR2 SMNVEV (reference sequence). The V end lost 5 bases, the J end lost 0 bases, and 11 bases lay between the germline ends. The CDR3 runs to 14 residues. CDR3 sequence: CASSPDRLSYEQYF. The CDR3 DNA is TGTGCCAGCAGTCCTGACAGACTCTCCTACGAGCAGTACTTC.

This chain links TRBV5-4 with TRBJ1-1; D gene unclear. The V gene's germline CDR1 is SGHNT and CDR2 YYREEE (reference sequence). The CDR3 runs 13 residues. V was shortened by 2 bases and J by 1 base, with 6 bases between the two germline ends. This CDR3 is CASSFRQNTEAFF. DNA of the CDR3: TGTGCCAGCAGCTTCCGACAGAACACTGAAGCTTTCTTT.

The V gene is TRBV30, the J gene TRBJ2-7, with D possibly matching TRBD1 (6 bases). The V gene lost 2 bases and the J gene lost 2 bases, with 16 bases spanning the gap. This CDR3 comprises 15 residues. From germline, CDR1 is GTSNPN and CDR2 SVGIG (reference sequence). CDR3 DNA: TGTGCCTGGAGTTCCTGGGGGCAGGGGCCCTACGAGCAGTACTTC. Amino acid sequence: CAWSSWGQGPYEQYF.

On this clone itself: An end of the junction differs from the germline gene, which may be a read error. The chain recombines TRBV19 with TRBJ2-3; 7 bases fit TRBD2. The CDR3 consists of 16 residues. Germline assignment: CDR1 LNHDA and CDR2 SQIVND (reference sequence). This CDR3 is CASSPSEGLSTDAQYF. DNA for the CDR3: TGTGCCAGTAGTCCATCCGAGGGACTAAGCACAGATGCGCAGTATTTT.

The CDR3 coding sequence is TGTGCCAGCAGCCTCGGAGCGGGGCGTGAAATTAATCAGCCCCAGCATTTT. This translates into CASSLGAGREINQPQHF. The J gene is TRBJ1-5, the V gene TRBV3-1 (or the pseudogene TRBV3-2); weak D call: TRBD1 (5 bases). The V gene's germline CDR1 is LGHDT and CDR2 YNNKEL (reference sequence). The CDR3 runs to 17 residues. V shed 4 bases and J shed 4 bases, with 20 bases lying between them.